Included here is one TCR beta chain sequence, with context. The age range of participants was about 18 to 95 years, with residence in 20 to 25 US areas. Participants reported their clinical history, and cohort assignment relied on those reports. Someone with COVID-19 had been met by exposed participants within 2 weeks before study entry. This record belongs to a study of blood T cell repertoires in COVID-19. Per the study methods: The assay estimated nucleated cells by amplifying reference gene primers. The method was immunoSEQ multiplex PCR; TCRdb's version includes in-frame clones alone and lacks a portion of them. The DNA was the basis for D and trimming; V, J and clone size are from that table. Counted here are roughly 270,000 clones, roughly four fifths occurring once; the ten biggest clones make up about 5%. This sequence was found in a man aged 35 to 55 who had been exposed to COVID-19. Sample: PBMCs or T cells enriched from blood (not recorded which).

CDR3 region: CASRLGGDTQYF. CDR3 nucleotides: TGTGCCAGCAGACTGGGGGGAGATACGCAGTATTTT. The chain uses TRBV27 and TRBJ2-3, with D tentatively TRBD2 (6 bases). V shed 6 bases and J shed 5 bases, with 9 bases lying between them. This CDR3 is 12 amino acids long. Per germline, CDR1 MNHEY and CDR2 SMNVEV (reference sequence).